The text below deals with one T cell receptor beta chain. This sample was included in a study of cytomegalovirus exposure and HLA in healthy donors. The method was immunoSEQ multiplex PCR; TCRdb's version includes in-frame clones alone and lacks a portion of them. The sample lists 130,000 to 150,000 clones, 80% to 90% occurring once. Sequencing was performed on PBMCs. The TCR was taken from a woman aged 25 to 39 in good health and CMV-seronegative.

The DNA for the CDR3 is TGTGCCAGCGGACAGAACACTGAAGCTTTCTTT. It codes for CASGQNTEAFF. The rearrangement uses TRBV5-4 and TRBJ1-1; D is possibly TRBD1 (5 bases). The CDR3 has 11 amino acids. CDR1 is SGHNT, CDR2 YYREEE, per germline (reference sequence). Trimming cost V 7 bases and J 1 base, with 5 bases left between them.